Shown below are 30 T cell receptor beta chains from a single sample sequenced in a study of identical twins. TCRdb re-derived calls from the 5' RACE reads in MiXCR, one entry per CDR3 protein. In the table there are about 690,000 distinct CDR3 sequences, less than 25% of which are singletons. This same sample was also taken into another study, of T cells expressing NK-cell markers.

The sample taken for sequencing was PBMCs. These receptors came from a woman between 18 and 29 years old in good health.

This clonotype came up many times. The CDR3 loop reads CASSLEGPQETQYF. In DNA, the CDR3 is TGCGCCAGCAGCTTGGAAGGGCCTCAAGAGACCCAGTACTTC. The rearrangement joins TRBV5-1 to TRBJ2-5, with unresolved D. Germline-derived CDR1 and CDR2 are SGHRS and YFSETQ. The V end lost 0 bases, the J end lost 2 bases, and 8 bases lay between the germline ends. CDR3 length: 14 residues.

This clonotype was seen repeatedly, ten times or more. This chain uses TRBV12-3 or TRBV12-4 with TRBJ2-7; 9 bases map to TRBD2. V trimming: 4 bases; J trimming: 7 bases; junction bases outside the gene matches: 14. CDR3 length: 16 amino acids. The DNA for the CDR3 is TGTGCCAGCAGTTCCTACGAGTTAGCGGGGGCCCGGGAGCAGTACTTC. The encoded protein is CASSSYELAGAREQYF.

This clonotype turned up a few times. This chain uses TRBV9 with TRBJ2-1; D remains unclear. CDR3 length: 12 amino acids. Germline values: CDR1 SGDLS, CDR2 YYNGEE. V dropped 4 bases and J dropped 5 bases, with 7 bases sitting between them. The CDR3 is CASSQTHNEQFF. Written as DNA, the CDR3 is TGTGCCAGCAGCCAAACCCACAATGAGCAGTTCTTC.

This clonotype was seen a handful of times. V gene TRBV7-9 combines with J gene TRBJ1-1; TRBD1 matches at 9 bases. The J segment lost 1 base and the V segment lost 4 bases, leaving 10 bases of the junction unmatched. Germline CDR1 is SEHNR and CDR2 is FQNEAQ (reference sequence). This CDR3 contains 17 residues. CDR3 nucleotides: TGTGCCAGCAGCTCCCCGGACAGGGGTCGGTGGAACACTGAAGCTTTCTTT. Residues: CASSSPDRGRWNTEAFF.

This clonotype was seen a handful of times. This chain joins TRBV15 and TRBJ2-3, with D unclear. Germline V gene data show CDR1 as LNHNV and CDR2 as YYDKDF (reference sequence). V lost 0 bases, J lost 5 bases, and 3 bases lay in between. The CDR3 has 12 residues. CDR3 sequence: CATSRDRDTQYF. The CDR3 nucleotides are TGTGCCACCAGCAGAGATCGAGATACGCAGTATTTT.

The chain links TRBV6-1 to TRBJ2-2; a possible D gene is TRBD1 (6 bases). Germline CDR1 is MNHNS and CDR2 is SASEGT. The V gene lost 6 bases and the J gene lost 7 bases, with 15 bases spanning the gap. CDR3 length equals 14 residues. CDR3 loop: CASRPRTAGGELFF. The CDR3 DNA follows: TGTGCCAGCAGACCCCGGACAGCCGGCGGGGAGCTGTTTTTT.

This clonotype was counted ten times or more. The genes are TRBV29-1 and TRBJ2-5, with TRBD1 identical over 9 bases. Germline V gene lookup returns CDR1 SQVTM and CDR2 ANQGSEA. The CDR3 length is 14 residues. Losses at the gene ends were 6 bases for V and 4 bases for J; bases not matched to a gene: 9. CDR3 residues: CSVPPRDRAETQYF. The CDR3 nucleotides are TGCAGCGTCCCCCCTAGGGACAGGGCAGAGACCCAGTACTTC.

This clonotype has more than one count but fewer than ten. This chain connects TRBV7-8 to TRBJ2-7; TRBD2 is a possible D gene (6 bases). The CDR3 is made up of 13 amino acids. CDR1 is SGHVS, CDR2 FQNEAQ, per germline. V was cut by 5 bases and J by 6 bases, with 14 bases left in between. The CDR3 region is CASSRGTEPEQYF. The CDR3 DNA sequence: TGTGCCAGCAGCCGCGGGACTGAACCCGAGCAGTACTTC.

The chain uses TRBV5-1 and TRBJ2-7; D ambiguous. The germline V gene encodes CDR1 SGHRS and CDR2 YFSETQ. Trimming took off 0 bases at V and 6 bases at J, with 16 bases between the two ends. CDR3 length equals 15 residues. CDR3 bases: TGCGCCAGCAGCTTGGTGGGGTCCAACCTCCTCGAGCAGTACTTC. Translated, it gives CASSLVGSNLLEQYF. Drawing the rest from reference TRBV5-1 and TRBJ2-7, the complete variable domain is KAGVTQTPRYLIKTRGQQVTLSCSPISGHRSVSWYQQTPGQGLQFLFEYFSETQRNKGNFPGRFSGRQFSNSRSEMNVSTLELGDSALYLCASSLVGSNLLEQYFGPGTRLTVT.

This sequence joins TRBV15 and TRBJ2-7; 8 bases fit TRBD2. CDR3 length: 14 residues. The ends lost 3 bases at V and 5 bases at J; junction bases unmatched: 6. Germline V lookup: CDR1 LNHNV, CDR2 YYDKDF (reference sequence). The CDR3 is CATSRPGGPDEQYF. The DNA for the CDR3 is TGTGCCACCAGCAGGCCGGGAGGGCCCGACGAGCAGTACTTC.

This clonotype has only a few counts. The chain employs TRBV15 and TRBJ2-1, with D tentatively TRBD1 or TRBD2 (5 bases each). Trimming removed 8 bases from V and 6 bases from J, with 14 bases in between. The CDR3 contains 13 residues. Looked up from germline, CDR1 is LNHNV and CDR2 is YYDKDF (reference sequence). CDR3 in DNA: TGTGCCACCGGGGGTCTTCCCTTCAATGAGCAGTTCTTC. Translating gives CATGGLPFNEQFF.

This clonotype has a count of ten or more. The chain's CDR3 is CSAKLAGPYEQYF. As DNA, the CDR3 is TGCAGTGCTAAGCTAGCGGGACCCTACGAGCAGTACTTC. This chain uses TRBV20-1 with TRBJ2-7, with TRBD2 identical over 9 bases. Germline values: CDR1 DFQATT, CDR2 SNEGSKA (reference sequence). The CDR3 runs 13 residues. V gave up 4 bases and J gave up 2 bases; unmatched junction bases: 3.

This clonotype was seen only a few times. This chain links TRBV7-9 with TRBJ1-2; D possibly corresponds to TRBD1 (6 bases). The CDR3 covers 12 residues. Trimming shortened V by 7 bases and J by 7 bases, and 13 bases separated the two germline ends. The germline CDR1 and CDR2 sequences are SEHNR and FQNEAQ (reference sequence). The CDR3, as DNA: TGTGCCAGCATCGCAACAGGGAGTGGCTACACCTTC. It yields the protein CASIATGSGYTF.

The chain joins TRBV6-1 to TRBJ2-7; tentative D call: TRBD1 (5 bases). Trimming pared 5 bases from V and 3 bases from J, leaving 23 bases between. In germline, CDR1 is MNHNS, CDR2 SASEGT. The CDR3 covers 17 residues. CDR3 nucleotide sequence: TGTGCCAGCAGTCCATGCAAGACAGCCCAAAGAGTCTACGAGCAGTACTTC. It codes for CASSPCKTAQRVYEQYF.

The CDR3 DNA follows: TGCGCCAGCAGCCGGTCTACTAGCGGGTCTGACACAGATACGCAGTATTTT. Protein sequence: CASSRSTSGSDTDTQYF. The chain carries TRBV4-3 and TRBJ2-3; 9 bases are a match to TRBD2. The trim removed 4 bases at V and 2 bases at J, leaving 10 bases unmatched. This CDR3 spans 17 amino acids. Germline V gives CDR1 LGHNA, CDR2 YSLEER.

This clonotype showed up just a few times. The rearrangement links TRBV29-1 to TRBJ1-2, with D tentatively TRBD1 (5 bases). This CDR3 spans 10 amino acids. The germline V gene encodes CDR1 SQVTM and CDR2 ANQGSEA. The V end lost 3 bases, the J end lost 7 bases, and 6 bases lay between the germline ends. The CDR3 loop reads CSVEDTGYTF. For the CDR3, the DNA is TGCAGCGTTGAGGACACTGGCTACACCTTC.

This chain joins TRBV13 and TRBJ2-6; D call uncertain. Germline values: CDR1 PRHDT, CDR2 FYEKMQ (reference sequence). V shed 7 bases and J shed 4 bases, with 14 bases lying between them. The CDR3 consists of 15 residues. The CDR3 reads CASTPASSGANVLTF. The CDR3 DNA reads TGTGCCAGCACCCCAGCGTCCTCCGGGGCCAACGTCCTGACTTTC.

The chain carries TRBV7-2 and TRBJ2-3, with D hard to call. The CDR3 contains 15 residues. Germline CDR1 is SGHTA and CDR2 is FQGNSA. Trimming removed 1 base at V and 1 base at J, with 9 bases between. The CDR3 sequence is CASSLGGSRTDTQYF. In nucleotides, the CDR3 is TGTGCCAGCAGCTTAGGGGGTAGTCGCACAGATACGCAGTATTTT.

This clonotype was counted many times. The V and J genes are TRBV6-2 or TRBV6-3 and TRBJ1-2; D remains unclear. Trimming shortened V by 8 bases and J by 8 bases, and 12 bases separated the two germline ends. Germline CDR1 MNHEY, CDR2 SVGEGT. This CDR3 spans 11 amino acids. As DNA, the CDR3 is TGTGCCAGCGGGGAGCTCGGGGGCTACACCTTC. Protein sequence: CASGELGGYTF.

The gene calls are TRBV9 and TRBJ2-1, with a possible D match to TRBD2 (6 bases). Germline CDR1 and CDR2: SGDLS and YYNGEE. This CDR3 comprises 14 residues. The V gene lost 1 base and the J gene lost 4 bases, with 9 bases spanning the gap. The CDR3 sequence is CASSVTSNYNEQFF. The CDR3 nucleotides read TGTGCCAGCAGCGTAACTAGCAATTACAATGAGCAGTTCTTC.

The chain combines TRBV7-6 with TRBJ2-5; 9 bases are shared with TRBD2. Trimming took 5 bases from V and 4 from J; bases not matched to a gene: 5. Germline CDR1 SGHVS, CDR2 FNYEAQ. The CDR3 consists of 14 residues. Written as DNA, the CDR3 is TGTGCCAGCAGCGGACGACTAGCGGTAGAGACCCAGTACTTC. As protein: CASSGRLAVETQYF.

This clonotype was recorded at least ten times. The chain has TRBV20-1 and TRBJ1-1; 7 bases agree with TRBD1. Trimming cost V 4 bases and J 2 bases; bases outside gene matches: 4. CDR1 and CDR2 (germline): DFQATT, SNEGSKA (reference sequence). This CDR3 region has 13 residues. CDR3 coding DNA: TGCAGTGCTAATCGACAGGGCAACACTGAAGCTTTCTTT. Amino acid sequence: CSANRQGNTEAFF.

This clonotype was seen a handful of times. The chain couples TRBV20-1 to TRBJ2-6; D remains ambiguous. The CDR3 contains 14 residues. Per germline, CDR1 DFQATT and CDR2 SNEGSKA (reference sequence). With 5 bases removed from V and 1 base from J, the gap between germline ends came to 9 bases. DNA of the CDR3: TGCAGTGCTCTCGTAGGATCTGGGGCCAACGTCCTGACTTTC. This sequence encodes CSALVGSGANVLTF.

This clonotype was recorded at least ten times. V and J are TRBV7-2 and TRBJ1-5; D remains unclear. In germline, CDR1 is SGHTA, CDR2 FQGNSA. V dropped 1 base and J dropped 9 bases, with 10 bases sitting between them. This CDR3 contains 13 residues. The CDR3 DNA sequence: TGTGCCAGCAGCTTAGAAGGGAGGGCGCCCCAGCATTTT. Translated: CASSLEGRAPQHF.

J is TRBJ2-1 and V is TRBV6-2 or TRBV6-3, with TRBD2 matching 11 bases. This CDR3 spans 15 amino acids. Germline V gene sequence: CDR1 MNHEY, CDR2 SVGEGT. Trimming removed 8 bases from V and 5 bases from J; junction bases left unmatched: 8. The CDR3 DNA is TGTGCCAGCGCCTTTTTGACTAGCGGGAACAATGAGCAGTTCTTC. It codes for CASAFLTSGNNEQFF.

The chain recombines TRBV5-1 with TRBJ2-1, with TRBD2 matching 8 bases. Germline V CDR1 and CDR2: SGHRS, YFSETQ. Trimming removed 5 bases from V and 3 bases from J; junction bases left unmatched: 4. The CDR3 spans 14 residues. The CDR3: CASRPLAGYNEQFF. The CDR3, as DNA: TGCGCCAGCAGGCCCCTAGCGGGCTACAATGAGCAGTTCTTC. The full variable domain, its missing parts supplied by reference TRBV5-1 and TRBJ2-1, is KAGVTQTPRYLIKTRGQQVTLSCSPISGHRSVSWYQQTPGQGLQFLFEYFSETQRNKGNFPGRFSGRQFSNSRSEMNVSTLELGDSALYLCASRPLAGYNEQFFGPGTRLTVL.

The chain has TRBV7-3 and TRBJ2-2; D gene ambiguous. Germline CDR1 and CDR2: SGHTA and FQGTGA. The CDR3 is 12 residues long. V lost 6 bases and J 5 bases, leaving 7 bases between the germline ends. The CDR3 is CASRNRTGELFF. Here the CDR3 DNA reads TGTGCCAGCAGGAATCGTACCGGGGAGCTGTTTTTT.

The chain has TRBV12-3 or TRBV12-4 and TRBJ2-6; 7 nucleotides agree with TRBD1. J lost 4 bases, V lost 1 base, and 13 bases had no gene match. CDR3 length: 19 amino acids. CDR3 in DNA: TGTGCCAGCAGTTTAGGTAACAGGGGATCTGTGAGGGGGGCCAACGTCCTGACTTTC. Residues: CASSLGNRGSVRGANVLTF.

This sequence joins TRBV12-3 or TRBV12-4 and TRBJ1-2; D is undetermined. This CDR3 comprises 12 residues. The germline V and J ends were trimmed by 3 bases and 7 bases, with 9 bases remaining between them. In nucleotides, the CDR3 is TGTGCCAGCAGTTTCCCCAACCGTGGCTACACCTTC. Protein sequence: CASSFPNRGYTF.

This rearrangement joins TRBV5-1 to TRBJ2-3; tentative D call: TRBD2 (6 bases). CDR3 length: 15 residues. Germline V gene lookup returns CDR1 SGHRS and CDR2 YFSETQ. Trimming cost V 6 bases and J 0 bases, with 14 bases left between them. The CDR3 DNA sequence: TGCGCCAGCACGTCAGCGGGCTTTAGCACAGATACGCAGTATTTT. This gives the protein CASTSAGFSTDTQYF. The complete variable domain, with remaining parts taken from reference TRBV5-1 and TRBJ2-3, reads KAGVTQTPRYLIKTRGQQVTLSCSPISGHRSVSWYQQTPGQGLQFLFEYFSETQRNKGNFPGRFSGRQFSNSRSEMNVSTLELGDSALYLCASTSAGFSTDTQYFGPGTRLTVL.